Many counts were recorded for the clone carrying this TCR beta chain. The antigen remains undetermined. This sample was taken from a study of CD8 T cells in ankylosing spondylitis. Overall study results and limits: Matched ankylosing spondylitis synovial fluid reportedly showed significant enrichment of disease-linked clones. Roughly 8 highly homologous variants made up a TCR beta motif, and this motif appeared characteristic of ankylosing spondylitis blood.

CDR1 and CDR2 (germline): SGHVS, FQNEAQ. Losses at the gene ends were 2 bases for V and 0 bases for J; bases not matched to a gene: 10. This CDR3 has 18 residues. TCRdb itself ran the 5' RACE reads through MiXCR, one entry per CDR3 protein. The repertoire holds 150,000 to 200,000 distinct CDR3 sequences, with 11% as singletons. The gene calls are TRBV7-8 and TRBJ1-3; 7 bases are shared with TRBD1. This TCR was recovered from a male donor with ankylosing spondylitis or in good health (not recorded which). The specimen sequenced was blood, either unsorted or a sorted T cell fraction (not recorded which). In DNA form, the CDR3 reads TGTGCCAGCAGCTTATCCGCAGGGGGTATCGACTCTGGAAACACCATATATTTT. It is translated as CASSLSAGGIDSGNTIYF.